This T cell receptor (beta chain) came from a study of metastatic and nonmetastatic thyroid tumors. In the study overall: Thyroid patients, malignant and benign, had repertoires compared across blood and tumor or nodule tissue.

Germline V gene data show CDR1 as DFQATT and CDR2 as SNEGSKA (reference sequence). Deletions cut 1 base from V and 4 bases from J, with 16 bases between. This CDR3 region has 15 residues. The study, taken as a whole, reports: Malignant thyroid tumors reportedly had TCR beta diversity that was significantly higher than in benign nodules, in blood and tumor.

Ahead of thyroid surgery, no patient had received treatment of any kind. MiXCR was used by TCRdb to re-call the PCR reads. The sample has tens of thousands of clones, about 15% seen once. The sample holds many counts of this clone. Antigen specificity is unknown. The sequence derives from a female donor with papillary thyroid cancer or a benign thyroid nodule (not recorded which). Some clones in this sample may be carry-over from other donors' samples. The chain employs TRBV20-1 and TRBJ1-2; tentatively, D is TRBD1 (6 bases). Sequenced: blood. In DNA form, the CDR3 reads TGCAGTGCTAGAGGCCGCGGAGGGGGTATCTATGGCTACACCTTC. It is translated as CSARGRGGGIYGYTF.